This T cell receptor (beta chain) was obtained from a study of cytomegalovirus exposure and HLA in healthy donors (dated by TCRdb to about 2017). With respect to the entire study: An earlier analysis of approximately 640 of the donors reported 276 Gb of sequence data and 117 million unique TCR beta sequences from 190 million or so T cells. An early release that covered some 630 HLA-typed donors contained approximately 290 gigabases of sequencing data and 80 million or so unique TCR sequences. Of the roughly 400 genotyped donors, approximately 83% fell in the genetic ancestry cluster associated with self-reported Caucasian donors. The study was designed to test whether signatures of past pathogen exposure could be identified by cataloging public T cell receptors. The study used immunosequencing to profile the T cell repertoires of approximately 630 subjects and linked those repertoires to cytomegalovirus serostatus. In addition to the first cohort of 650 to 750 subjects, a separate validation cohort of approximately 120 different subjects was used. To predict cytomegalovirus infection status, the study brought together high-throughput TCR immunosequencing, statistical association of individual TCRs with disease status, and machine learning. In a later analysis, previously published TCR beta repertoires from about 640 donors were re-analyzed and high-resolution HLA genotyping was added so that TCR occurrence patterns could be studied. Rather than using new phenotypic data, the later analysis identified candidate immune exposures from TCR beta sequences and from how often those sequences occurred across donors. In an earlier analysis of 587 of the donors, high-throughput TCR beta sequencing was used to judge whether each TCR beta V gene segment behaved as functional or pseudogenic. Donor age, sex, ethnicity and CMV serostatus were collected together with the repertoire data. A later genetic analysis took genome-wide SNP genotypes for 398 of the 666 donors and used that subset as a discovery cohort. All discovery cohort repertoires had been generated on a single sequencing platform. Both class I and class II loci were covered by HLA typing, at four-digit resolution. Typing coverage varied by locus: roughly 629-640 donors for A, B, C, DRB1 and DQB1; under 550 for DQA1; more than 600 for DPA1; 400 to 480 for DPB1. Four to six DR-DQ haplotypes were handled as single units for association and clustering, since linkage in the cohort was strong. Across some 400 genotyped donors of the cohort, an average of approximately 240,000 unique TCR beta nucleotide sequences per donor were sequenced, and roughly 20% of those sequences were non-productive. The paper's findings and limits, for the study overall: In a later analysis, several top co-occurrence clusters were reported to appear linked to parvovirus B19, influenza, CMV and Epstein-Barr virus. Some 15 rarely observed V segments, including chromosome 9 orphons, were excluded from the earlier analysis of several hundred of the donors because counts were too low. A later analysis found that TCR association rates varied across HLA loci, with DRB1 alleles showing the most associated TCRs and HLA-C alleles the fewest. Because HLA typing was unavailable for some donors at each locus, only the typed subset was used in association tests. A further reported finding was that TCR beta sequences accurately predicted the HLA-A and HLA-B alleles for most subjects in the first cohort. Roughly uniform sequencing depth across donors was assumed in presence/absence analyses, although this assumption may not hold. Cytomegalovirus status was reported to be diagnosed by the classifier with high specificity and sensitivity in both the original and validation cohorts. Correlated functional status among segregating V segments might be attributable to linkage disequilibrium, but an unknown experimental factor could not be ruled out. An association between a missense DCLRE1C variant and V-gene and J-gene trimming of TCR beta chains was found in a later genetic analysis and replicated in an independent cohort. Some IMGT-functional V segments, including TRBV6-2 and TRBV6-3, could not be distinguished by the 87-base-pair reads and were therefore excluded. Most TCR sequences were seen in very few donors, while some public TCRs were found in many individuals. Only TCR beta chains were sequenced in this cohort, and the absence of alpha or paired-chain data limited detectable features. A later analysis found that most CMV-associated TCR beta chains appeared HLA-restricted, with HLA associations seemingly driven largely by CMV exposure. In vitro tests confirmed that a few of the cytomegalovirus-associated TCR beta chains recognize cytomegalovirus antigens. Strong co-occurrence of HLA alleles, especially DR and DQ, made assigning TCR associations to individual alleles difficult. According to the authors, the approach could potentially be generalized to other disease states and immunological phenotypes. A later genetic analysis reported fewer N-insertions in productive TCRs among donors in an Asian-associated ancestry cluster than the approximately 700-donor mean. A later analysis found that HLA-associated TCR beta chains were more clonally expanded and had lower generation probabilities than equally common non-associated chains. The sequencing pipeline was judged likely to have produced a cluster of highly shared sequence variants as a technical artifact. The only immune exposure information available for the cohort was CMV serostatus. The study listed over 150 TCR beta chains as associated with cytomegalovirus. At a false discovery rate of 0.05, a later analysis linked about 17,000 TCR beta sequences to specific HLA alleles. In an earlier analysis of more than 500 of the donors, most TCR beta V segments appeared in productive rearrangements about 87% or about 30% of the time, broadly matching IMGT annotations.

To prepare the library, the immunoSEQ multiplex PCR assay was applied. The multiplex PCR relied on a mix of 60 forward primers for TCR Vbeta segments and 13 reverse primers for TCR Jbeta segments. The CDR3 region of rearranged TCR beta genes was amplified from genomic DNA by a multiplex PCR assay. On the Illumina HiSeq System, the amplified TCR beta libraries were sequenced as 87-base-pair reads. The source study handled its data this way. Across the roughly 700 repertoires, a later analysis counted about 81 million unique TCR beta chains, 9.5 million to 13 million of which were shared by at least two donors. Raw reads were error-corrected and collapsed into unique sequences by a nearest-neighbor algorithm in which closely related sequences were merged to remove PCR and sequencing errors. Alignment of CDR3 sequences to IMGT reference sequences was used to assign V, D and J gene segments. For a sequence to be retained, at least a six-nucleotide match to both a V gene segment and a J gene segment was required. A rearrangement counted as productive if the CDR3 had no stop codons and remained in frame with V and J, and every other rearrangement counted as non-productive. Following IMGT convention, CDR3 was defined as the stretch from the second conserved V-encoded cysteine to the conserved J-encoded phenylalanine. The earlier analysis of 500 to 750 of the donors excluded any sequence lacking an unambiguous match to a single V gene segment. An earlier analysis of a few hundred of the donors classified V segments as functional when productive rearrangements were above 56.7% and as segregating when the standard deviation between donors was above 5%. To diagnose cytomegalovirus status from the catalog of TCR beta chain sequences, a statistical classification framework was built. A later analysis assigned V and J genes by comparing TCR nucleotide sequences with IMGT/GENE-DB human TR gene sequences. A later analysis assigned CDR3 sequences and most-parsimonious VDJ recombination scenarios with the TCRdist pipeline. In a later analysis, every TCR beta chain was defined by the combination of its CDR3 amino acid sequence and its V-gene family, and reads without a unique V-gene family were dropped. In a later analysis, 550 to 650 highly shared, low-generation-probability nucleotide sequences were removed to address suspected cross-contamination and a sequencing artifact. In a later analysis, a clonal expansion index was calculated for each public chain from normalized within-repertoire ranks of inferred template counts. A later analysis computed generation probabilities with a VDJ recombination model fitted to out-of-frame rearrangements, and checked the results against IGoR. Hypergeometric tests were used in a later analysis to score TCR-TCR, TCR-HLA and TCR-CMV co-occurrence, with a repertoire-size bias correction applied to the TCR pairs. In a later analysis, false discovery rates were estimated by permuting HLA or CMV assignments 20 times. A later analysis grouped co-occurring TCRs with DBSCAN, adding TCRdist sequence similarity when clustering within HLA-allele-positive subsets. For co-occurrence clustering, repertoires with fewer than 30,000 or more than 120,000 public chains were excluded, along with roughly 5 repertoires with anomalous nucleotide sharing. TCRdb re-hosts the immuneACCESS table, in-frame sequences only. Its copies lack some clones; in the studies checked, an unresolved V gene accounts for under half of them, and the cause for the rest is not known. Clone size and the V and J calls come from that table; the DNA yielded D and trimming. The sample includes under 75,000 clones, with about two thirds observed a single time. Less than 20% of the sample lies in the top ten.

Regarding this clone: Its antigen target is currently unknown. Base qualities are not recorded, but no much larger clone differs from it by a single base.

In total, approximately 690 healthy bone marrow donors made up the cohort. At the time of sampling, all cohort members were nominally healthy, though unrecorded immune exposures were likely present. The donor was CMV seropositive and belonged to the group of 250 to 300 seropositive cohort members. Every donor gave a peripheral blood sample, and the peripheral blood mononuclear cells from that sample were used for TCR beta sequencing. The Qiagen DNeasy Blood Extraction Kit was used to extract genomic DNA from the blood cell samples. The CDR3 measures 13 amino acids from cysteine to phenylalanine. Only the CDR3 part of the read is kept: 39 bases, read in frame from the first base.

The TCR originated in a man in his forties in good health and CMV-seropositive. Sequenced input: PBMCs. The chain was built from TRBV6-7 and TRBJ2-5; 8 of the junction bases match TRBD2. Judging by the DNA end, TRBJ2-7 fits better; the J call may be wrong. TRBV6-7 is treated as an ORF (open reading frame) with a function not yet certain. The CDR3 reads as follows: CASRERERYEQYF. The nucleotide sequence is TGTGCCAGCAGAGAGCGGGAGAGGTACGAGCAGTACTTC.